Described below is a single T cell receptor (beta chain) sequence and its context. Its antigen is unknown. No base quality information exists; no much larger clone differs at one position. This record belongs to a study of cytomegalovirus exposure and HLA in healthy donors (dated by TCRdb to about 2017). Broadly, across the study: According to an earlier analysis of around 600 of the donors, roughly 180 million T cells yielded approximately 120 million unique TCR beta sequences and about 300 Gb of sequence data. An early release covering about 600 HLA-typed donors comprised approximately 300 gigabases of sequencing data and tens of millions of unique TCR sequences. Of the roughly 400 genotyped donors, roughly 85% fell in the genetic ancestry cluster associated with self-reported Caucasian donors. The study was designed to test whether signatures of past pathogen exposure could be identified by cataloging public T cell receptors. The T cell repertoires of several hundred subjects were profiled by immunosequencing and related to cytomegalovirus serostatus. Besides the first cohort of 666 subjects, a separate validation cohort made up of 120 or so different subjects was used. To predict cytomegalovirus infection status, the study brought together high-throughput TCR immunosequencing, statistical association of individual TCRs with disease status, and machine learning. A later analysis re-analyzed previously published TCR beta repertoires from approximately 700 donors and added high-resolution HLA genotyping to study TCR occurrence patterns. The later analysis used no new phenotypic data to find candidate immune exposures, relying instead on TCR beta sequences and their occurrence across donors. In an earlier analysis of 587 of the donors, high-throughput TCR beta sequencing was used to judge whether each TCR beta V gene segment behaved as functional or pseudogenic. Donor age, sex, ethnicity and CMV serostatus were compiled together with the repertoire data. Genome-wide SNP genotypes for about 60% of the roughly 670 donors were used in a later genetic analysis, which treated that subset as a discovery cohort. Every repertoire in the discovery cohort had been generated on one and the same sequencing platform. HLA typing included class I and class II loci at four-digit resolution. Typing coverage varied by locus: roughly 620-630 donors for A, B, C, DRB1 and DQB1; under 550 for DQA1; more than 600 for DPA1; 400 to 480 for DPB1. About five DR-DQ haplotypes were treated as single units for association and clustering because of strong linkage in the cohort. On average, around 230,000 unique TCR beta nucleotide sequences were sequenced per donor among 350 to 400 genotyped donors of the cohort, with roughly 18% of those sequences being non-productive. What the research found in general, with its limitations: According to a later analysis, TCR association rates differed among HLA loci, with DRB1 alleles showing the most associated TCRs and HLA-C alleles showing the fewest. A few of the identified cytomegalovirus-associated TCR beta chains were confirmed in vitro to be specific for cytomegalovirus antigens. The sequencing pipeline was judged likely to have produced a cluster of highly shared sequence variants as a technical artifact. Because counts were too low, seventeen rarely observed V segments, including chromosome 9 orphons, were left out of the earlier analysis of approximately 500 of the donors. A later genetic analysis associated a missense DCLRE1C variant with V-gene and J-gene trimming of TCR beta chains, and an independent cohort replicated the association. CMV serostatus was the only immune exposure information available for the cohort. In an earlier analysis of around 600 of the donors, most TCR beta V segments were observed in productive rearrangements about 87% or about 30% of the time, broadly matching IMGT annotations. Several of the top co-occurrence clusters appeared to be linked to parvovirus B19, influenza, CMV and Epstein-Barr virus, according to a later analysis. When HLA alleles, especially DR and DQ, strongly co-occurred, TCR associations were difficult to assign to individual alleles. A later analysis found that most CMV-associated TCR beta chains appeared HLA-restricted, with HLA associations seemingly driven largely by CMV exposure. According to the authors, the approach could potentially be generalized to other disease states and immunological phenotypes. Some IMGT-functional V segments, including TRBV6-2 and TRBV6-3, could not be told apart with the 87-base-pair reads, so those segments were excluded. A later analysis associated 16,951 TCR beta sequences with specific HLA alleles at a false discovery rate of 0.05. Linkage disequilibrium might explain the correlated functional status among segregating V segments, but an unknown experimental factor could not be ruled out. The presence/absence analyses assumed that sequencing depth was roughly uniform across donors, and that assumption may not be true. A further reported finding was that TCR beta sequences accurately predicted the HLA-A and HLA-B alleles for most subjects in the first cohort. The cohort was sequenced for TCR beta chains only, and without alpha or paired-chain data the features that could be detected were limited. Because HLA typing was unavailable for some donors at each locus, only the typed subset was used in association tests. In both the original and validation cohorts, the classifier was reported to diagnose cytomegalovirus status with high specificity and sensitivity. According to a later genetic analysis, donors in an Asian-associated ancestry cluster had fewer N-insertions in productive TCRs than the approximately 650-donor mean. A total of 150 or so TCR beta chains were listed by the study as associated with cytomegalovirus. Most TCR sequences were observed very rarely across donors, whereas some public TCRs were present in many individuals. A later analysis found that HLA-associated TCR beta chains were more clonally expanded and had lower generation probabilities than equally common non-associated chains.

The library relied on the immunoSEQ multiplex PCR assay. For the multiplex PCR, a mixture combining 60 forward primers for TCR Vbeta segments and 13 reverse primers for TCR Jbeta segments was used. The CDR3 region of rearranged TCR beta genes was amplified from genomic DNA by a multiplex PCR assay. On the Illumina HiSeq System, the amplified TCR beta libraries were sequenced as 87-base-pair reads. In the original analysis: Across the 666 repertoires, a later analysis counted roughly 77 million unique TCR beta chains, 9 million to 14 million of which were shared by at least two donors. To remove PCR and sequencing errors, raw reads were error-corrected and collapsed into unique sequences using a nearest-neighbor algorithm that merged closely related sequences. Alignment of CDR3 sequences to IMGT reference sequences was used to assign V, D and J gene segments. For a sequence to be retained, at least a six-nucleotide match to both a V gene segment and a J gene segment was required. A rearrangement was called productive if the CDR3 had no stop codons and remained in frame with V and J, and every other rearrangement was called non-productive. CDR3 was defined according to IMGT convention as the region running from the second conserved V-encoded cysteine to the conserved J-encoded phenylalanine. In an earlier analysis of some 550 of the donors, sequences lacking an unambiguous match to a single V gene segment were excluded. An earlier analysis of a few hundred of the donors classified V segments as functional when productive rearrangements were above 56.7% and as segregating when the standard deviation between donors was above 5%. A statistical classification framework was built for diagnosing cytomegalovirus status from the catalog of TCR beta chain sequences. In a later analysis, V and J genes were assigned by comparing TCR nucleotide sequences against IMGT/GENE-DB human TR gene sequences. In a later analysis, CDR3 sequences and most-parsimonious VDJ recombination scenarios were assigned using the TCRdist pipeline. A later analysis defined each TCR beta chain by its CDR3 amino acid sequence plus V-gene family, and excluded reads lacking a unique V-gene family. A later analysis removed nearly 600 highly shared, low-generation-probability nucleotide sequences to deal with suspected cross-contamination and a sequencing artifact. A later analysis calculated a clonal expansion index for each public chain from normalized within-repertoire ranks of inferred template counts. A later analysis computed generation probabilities with a VDJ recombination model fitted to out-of-frame rearrangements, and checked the results against IGoR. In a later analysis, hypergeometric tests were used to score TCR-TCR, TCR-HLA and TCR-CMV co-occurrence, with a repertoire-size bias correction applied to TCR pairs. To estimate false discovery rates, a later analysis permuted the HLA or CMV assignments 20 times. In a later analysis, co-occurring TCRs were grouped using DBSCAN, with TCRdist sequence similarity added in when clustering inside HLA-allele-positive subsets. Repertoires with fewer than 30,000 or more than 120,000 public chains, plus five repertoires with anomalous nucleotide sharing, were excluded from co-occurrence clustering. TCRdb took this table from immuneACCESS and kept in-frame rearrangements with V and J called. Such tables lack part of the clones; where checked against another copy, unresolved V genes explain under half of the gap, and the rest is unexplained. Clone size and V and J calls were adopted from that table, with D and trimming inferred from the DNA. This sample gives 120,000 to 150,000 clones in total; 66% of them show up just once. Jointly, the top ten make up 5.5% to 7.5% of the sample.

In total, 500 to 700 healthy bone marrow donors made up the cohort. At the time of sampling, every cohort member was nominally healthy, though immune exposures that went unrecorded were likely present. The donor was CMV seronegative and belonged to the group of approximately 320 seronegative cohort members. Each donor provided a peripheral blood sample, and peripheral blood mononuclear cells were used for TCR beta sequencing. The Qiagen DNeasy Blood Extraction Kit was used to extract genomic DNA from the blood cell samples. The germline V gene (reference sequence) gives CDR1 as LNHDA and CDR2 as SQIVND. From the cysteine up to the phenylalanine, the CDR3 has a length of 15 residues. Here the CDR3 DNA is all that survives: 45 bases in frame from base 1. Trimming removed 5 bases from V and 5 bases from J, leaving 16 bases between the germline ends.

The sequence came from a woman aged 60-70 years in good health and CMV-seronegative. The chain is made from TRBV19 and TRBJ1-5; TRBD1 might be the D gene, on 5 matching bases. The specimen was PBMCs. The CDR3 sequence is CASSPEGAGDQPQHF. The nucleotides read TGTGCCAGTAGTCCTGAAGGGGCAGGTGATCAGCCCCAGCATTTT. When the CDR3 is completed using the reference TRBV19 and TRBJ1-5 genes on either side, the full variable domain is DGGITQSPKYLFRKEGQNVTLSCEQNLNHDAMYWYRQDPGQGLRLIYYSQIVNDFQKGDIAEGYSVSREKKESFPLTVTSAQKNPTAFYLCASSPEGAGDQPQHFGDGTRLSIL.